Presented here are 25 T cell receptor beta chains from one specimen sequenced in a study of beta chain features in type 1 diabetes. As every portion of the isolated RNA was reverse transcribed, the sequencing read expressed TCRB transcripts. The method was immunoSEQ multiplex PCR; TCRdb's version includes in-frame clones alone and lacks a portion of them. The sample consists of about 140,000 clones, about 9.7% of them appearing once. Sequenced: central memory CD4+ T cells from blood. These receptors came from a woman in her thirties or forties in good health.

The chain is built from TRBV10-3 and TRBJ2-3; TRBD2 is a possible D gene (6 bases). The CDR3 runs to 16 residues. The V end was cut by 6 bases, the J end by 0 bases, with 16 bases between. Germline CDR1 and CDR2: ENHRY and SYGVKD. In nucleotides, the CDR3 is TGTGCCATCAGCTCCGGGGGAGCGGCTAGCACAGATACGCAGTATTTT. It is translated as CAISSGGAASTDTQYF.

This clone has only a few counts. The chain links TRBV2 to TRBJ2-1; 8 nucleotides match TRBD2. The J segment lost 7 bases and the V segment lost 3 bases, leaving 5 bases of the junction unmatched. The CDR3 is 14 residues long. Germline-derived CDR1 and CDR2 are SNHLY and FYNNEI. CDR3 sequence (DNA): TGTGCCAGCAGTGAGACGACTAGCGCAAATGAGCAGTTCTTC. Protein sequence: CASSETTSANEQFF.

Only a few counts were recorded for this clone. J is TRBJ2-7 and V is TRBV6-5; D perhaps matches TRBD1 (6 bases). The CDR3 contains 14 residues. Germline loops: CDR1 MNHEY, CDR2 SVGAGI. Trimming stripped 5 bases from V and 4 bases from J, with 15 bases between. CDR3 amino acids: CASSIHREGYEQYF. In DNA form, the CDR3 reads TGTGCCAGCAGTATCCACAGGGAAGGGTACGAGCAGTACTTC.

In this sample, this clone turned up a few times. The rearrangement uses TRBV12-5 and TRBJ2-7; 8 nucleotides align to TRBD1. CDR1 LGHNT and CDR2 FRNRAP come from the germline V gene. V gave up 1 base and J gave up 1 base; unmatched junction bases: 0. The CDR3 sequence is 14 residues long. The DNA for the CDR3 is TGTGCTAGTGGTTTGGGACAGGGGTCCTACGAGCAGTACTTC. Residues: CASGLGQGSYEQYF.

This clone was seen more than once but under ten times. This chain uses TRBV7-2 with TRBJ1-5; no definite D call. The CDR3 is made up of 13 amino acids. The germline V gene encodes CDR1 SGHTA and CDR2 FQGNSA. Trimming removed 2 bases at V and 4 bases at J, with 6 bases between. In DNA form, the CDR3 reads TGTGCCAGCAGCTTAATCGAGAATCAGCCCCAGCATTTT. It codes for CASSLIENQPQHF.

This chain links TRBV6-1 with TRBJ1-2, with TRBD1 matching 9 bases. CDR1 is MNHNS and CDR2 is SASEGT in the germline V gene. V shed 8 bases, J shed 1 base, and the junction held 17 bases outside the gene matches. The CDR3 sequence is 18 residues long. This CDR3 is CASRGGVQGALGNYGYTF. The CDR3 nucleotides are TGTGCCAGCCGTGGAGGGGTACAGGGGGCACTGGGTAACTATGGCTACACCTTC.

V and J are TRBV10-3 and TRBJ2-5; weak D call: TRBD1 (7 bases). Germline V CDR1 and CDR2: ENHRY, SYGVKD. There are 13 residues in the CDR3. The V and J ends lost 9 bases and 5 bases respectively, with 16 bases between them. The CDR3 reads CAMAGGPGETQYF. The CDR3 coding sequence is TGTGCCATGGCAGGGGGGCCGGGTGAGACCCAGTACTTC.

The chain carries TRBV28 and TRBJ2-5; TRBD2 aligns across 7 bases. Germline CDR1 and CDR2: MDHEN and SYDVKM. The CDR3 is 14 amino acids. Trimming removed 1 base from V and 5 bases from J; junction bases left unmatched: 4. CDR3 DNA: TGTGCCAGCAGTTTATTGGGGGGGAAGGAGACCCAGTACTTC. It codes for CASSLLGGKETQYF.

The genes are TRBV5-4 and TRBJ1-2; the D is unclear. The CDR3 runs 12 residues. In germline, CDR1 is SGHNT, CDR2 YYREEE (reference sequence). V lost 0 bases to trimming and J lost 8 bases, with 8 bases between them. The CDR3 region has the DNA TGTGCCAGCAGCTTGGCCGAGAGGGGCTACACCTTC. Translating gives CASSLAERGYTF.

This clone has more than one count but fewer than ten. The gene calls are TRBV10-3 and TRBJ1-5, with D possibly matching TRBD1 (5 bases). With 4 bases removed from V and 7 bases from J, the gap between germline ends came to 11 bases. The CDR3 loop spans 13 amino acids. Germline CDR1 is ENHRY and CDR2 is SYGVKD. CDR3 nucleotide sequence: TGTGCCATCAGTGTGGGGGGGAGCCAGCCCCAGCATTTT. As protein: CAISVGGSQPQHF.

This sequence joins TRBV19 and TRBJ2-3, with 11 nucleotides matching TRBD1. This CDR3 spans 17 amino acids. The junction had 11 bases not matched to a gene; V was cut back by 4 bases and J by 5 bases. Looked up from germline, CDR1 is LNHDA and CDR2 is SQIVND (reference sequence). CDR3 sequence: CASSTPPDRGQEDTQYF. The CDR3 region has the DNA TGTGCCAGTAGTACCCCACCGGACAGGGGGCAAGAAGATACGCAGTATTTT.

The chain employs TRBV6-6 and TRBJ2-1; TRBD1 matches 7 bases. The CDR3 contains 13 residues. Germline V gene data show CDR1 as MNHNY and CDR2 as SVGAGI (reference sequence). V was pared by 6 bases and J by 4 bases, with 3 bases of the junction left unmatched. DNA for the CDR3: TGTGCCAGCAGCCGGGACAGTTACAATGAGCAGTTCTTC. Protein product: CASSRDSYNEQFF.

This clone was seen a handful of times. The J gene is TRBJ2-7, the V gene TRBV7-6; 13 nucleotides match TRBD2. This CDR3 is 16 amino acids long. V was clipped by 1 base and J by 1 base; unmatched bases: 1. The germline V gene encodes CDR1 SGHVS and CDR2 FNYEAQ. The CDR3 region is CASSLGTSGGSYEQYF. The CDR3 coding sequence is TGTGCCAGCAGCTTAGGGACTAGCGGGGGATCCTACGAGCAGTACTTC.

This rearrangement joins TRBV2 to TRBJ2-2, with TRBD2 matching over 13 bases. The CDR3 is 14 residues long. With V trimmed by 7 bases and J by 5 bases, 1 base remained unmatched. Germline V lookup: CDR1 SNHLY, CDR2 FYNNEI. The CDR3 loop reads CASTLAGGTGELFF. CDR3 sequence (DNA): TGTGCCAGCACACTAGCGGGGGGGACCGGGGAGCTGTTTTTT.

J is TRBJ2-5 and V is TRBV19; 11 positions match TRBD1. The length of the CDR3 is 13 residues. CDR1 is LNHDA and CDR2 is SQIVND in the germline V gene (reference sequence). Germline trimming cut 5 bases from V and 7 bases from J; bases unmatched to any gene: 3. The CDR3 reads CASSGQGAGTQYF. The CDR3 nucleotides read TGTGCCAGTAGTGGACAGGGGGCTGGGACCCAGTACTTC.

CDR3 DNA sequence: TGTGCCAGCTCTGACAGGGGGCGGAACACCGGGGAGCTGTTTTTT. This codes for CASSDRGRNTGELFF. The gene calls are TRBV6-6 and TRBJ2-2; 10 bases align to TRBD1. CDR1 and CDR2 from the germline V gene are MNHNY and SVGAGI (reference sequence). This CDR3 is built from 15 residues. V was pared by 8 bases and J by 1 base, with 4 bases of the junction left unmatched.

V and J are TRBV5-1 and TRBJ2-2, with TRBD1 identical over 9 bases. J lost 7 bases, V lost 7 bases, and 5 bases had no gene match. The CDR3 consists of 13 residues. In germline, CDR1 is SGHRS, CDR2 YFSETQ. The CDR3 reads CASERQGDGELFF. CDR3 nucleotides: TGCGCCAGCGAAAGACAGGGGGACGGGGAGCTGTTTTTT.

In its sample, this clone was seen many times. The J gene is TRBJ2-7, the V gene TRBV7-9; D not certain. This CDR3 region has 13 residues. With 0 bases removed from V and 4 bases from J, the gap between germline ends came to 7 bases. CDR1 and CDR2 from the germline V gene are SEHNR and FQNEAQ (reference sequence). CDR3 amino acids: CASSLAGPYEQYF. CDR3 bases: TGTGCCAGCAGCTTAGCCGGTCCTTACGAGCAGTACTTC.

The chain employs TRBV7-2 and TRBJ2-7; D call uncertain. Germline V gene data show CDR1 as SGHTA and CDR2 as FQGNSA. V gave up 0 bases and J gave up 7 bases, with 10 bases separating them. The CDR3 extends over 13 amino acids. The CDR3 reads CASSLAGAREQYF. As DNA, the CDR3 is TGTGCCAGCAGCTTAGCTGGAGCCCGGGAGCAGTACTTC.

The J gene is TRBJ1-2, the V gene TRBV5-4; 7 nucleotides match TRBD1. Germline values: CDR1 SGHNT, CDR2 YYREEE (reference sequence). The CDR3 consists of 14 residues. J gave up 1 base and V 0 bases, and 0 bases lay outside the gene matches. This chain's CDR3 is CASSLAGGNYGYTF. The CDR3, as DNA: TGTGCCAGCAGCTTGGCAGGGGGTAACTATGGCTACACCTTC.

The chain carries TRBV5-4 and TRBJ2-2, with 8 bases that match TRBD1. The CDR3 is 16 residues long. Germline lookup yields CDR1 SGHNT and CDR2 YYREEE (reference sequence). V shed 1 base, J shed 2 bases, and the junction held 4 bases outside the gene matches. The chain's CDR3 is CASSLPRGLNTGELFF. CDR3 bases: TGTGCCAGCAGCTTGCCCAGGGGGCTTAACACCGGGGAGCTGTTTTTT.

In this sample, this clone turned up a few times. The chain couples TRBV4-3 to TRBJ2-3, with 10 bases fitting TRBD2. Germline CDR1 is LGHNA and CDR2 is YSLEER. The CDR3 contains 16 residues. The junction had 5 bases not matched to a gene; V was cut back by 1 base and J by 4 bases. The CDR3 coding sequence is TGCGCCAGCAGCCAAGGGGAGCGGGGGGGTCCAGATACGCAGTATTTT. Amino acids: CASSQGERGGPDTQYF.

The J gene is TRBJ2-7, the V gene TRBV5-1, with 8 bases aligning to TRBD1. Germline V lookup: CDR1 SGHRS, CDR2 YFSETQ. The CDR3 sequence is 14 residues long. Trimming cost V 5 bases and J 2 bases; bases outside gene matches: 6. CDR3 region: CASSPGGQAYEQYF. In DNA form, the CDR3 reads TGCGCCAGCAGTCCAGGGGGCCAAGCCTACGAGCAGTACTTC.

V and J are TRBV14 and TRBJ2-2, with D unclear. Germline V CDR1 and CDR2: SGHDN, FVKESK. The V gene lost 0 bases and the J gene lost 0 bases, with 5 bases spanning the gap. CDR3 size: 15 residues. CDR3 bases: TGTGCCAGCAGCCAAGATCGAGCGAACACCGGGGAGCTGTTTTTT. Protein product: CASSQDRANTGELFF.

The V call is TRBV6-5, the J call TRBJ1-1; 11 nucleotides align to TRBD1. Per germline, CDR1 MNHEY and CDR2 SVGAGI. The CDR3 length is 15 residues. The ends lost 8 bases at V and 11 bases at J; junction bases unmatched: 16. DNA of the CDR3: TGTGCCAGCTCCTCCCCTGGACAGGGGGCCCTTGGGGCTTTCTTT. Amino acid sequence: CASSSPGQGALGAFF.